One T cell receptor (beta chain) is described in this entry. The target antigen is unknown. Original handling: Owing to the provision of junction-only sequences devoid of quality scores by immunoSEQ, filtering differed. Sequenced by immunoSEQ multiplex PCR; TCRdb stores in-frame clones only, minus some. V and J calls and clone size follow that table, whereas D and trimming were derived from the DNA. In the table there are fewer than 850,000 clones, 72% of which are singletons. This specimen belongs to a study of shared clonotypes between healthy human individuals. Study conclusions and caveats: Even with large depth, rarefaction showed that sorted-subset sequencing was incomplete.

Germline V CDR1 and CDR2: MNHNY, SVGAGI (reference sequence). With 4 bases clipped from V and 10 bases from J, the junction kept 4 bases outside the gene matches. The CDR3 runs 14 residues. The chain recombines TRBV6-6 with TRBJ1-6; 10 nucleotides match TRBD1. Sequencing used memory CD4+ T cells sorted from blood. Subset here: CD45RA-negative fraction. This receptor was taken from a woman aged 25 to 39 in good health. The CDR3 region has the DNA TGTGCCAGCAGTTCCGGGACAGGGGTCTCACCCCTCCACTTT. Protein: CASSSGTGVSPLHF.